Reported below is one T cell receptor (beta chain). The data stem from a study of T cell changes during pregnancy in multiple sclerosis. The repertoire was sequenced with immunoSEQ multiplex PCR; TCRdb's copy has only in-frame clones and lacks some. The sample holds 40,000 to 45,000 clones, 90% to 95% seen once. The material sequenced was peripheral blood, taken in the third trimester of pregnancy. This sequence was found in a female donor with multiple sclerosis, enrolled in a pregnancy study.

CDR3 sequence: CASSPPARGSYEQYF. CDR3 nucleotide sequence: TGTGCCAGCAGCCCCCCGGCACGCGGCTCCTACGAGCAGTACTTC. The chain uses TRBV7-8 and TRBJ2-7; D gene ambiguous. Per the germline V gene, CDR1 is SGHVS and CDR2 is FQNEAQ. V lost 5 bases to trimming and J lost 0 bases, with 14 bases between them. The CDR3 covers 15 residues.